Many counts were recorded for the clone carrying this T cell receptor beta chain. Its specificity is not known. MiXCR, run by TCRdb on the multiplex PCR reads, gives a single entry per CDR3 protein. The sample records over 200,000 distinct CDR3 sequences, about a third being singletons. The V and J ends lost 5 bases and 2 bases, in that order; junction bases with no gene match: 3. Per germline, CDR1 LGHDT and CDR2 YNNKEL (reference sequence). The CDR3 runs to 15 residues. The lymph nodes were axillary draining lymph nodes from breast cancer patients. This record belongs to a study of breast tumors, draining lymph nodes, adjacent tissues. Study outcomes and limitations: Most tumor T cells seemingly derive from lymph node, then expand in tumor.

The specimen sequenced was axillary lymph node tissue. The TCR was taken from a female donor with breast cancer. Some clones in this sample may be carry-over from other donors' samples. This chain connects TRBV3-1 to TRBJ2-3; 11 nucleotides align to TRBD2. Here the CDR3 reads CASSSGLAATDTQYF. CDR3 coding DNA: TGTGCCAGCAGCTCGGGACTAGCGGCCACAGATACGCAGTATTTT.